A single T cell receptor (beta chain) is shown here with its context. One end of the junction is discordant with germline, which a read error may explain. The source of the sample is a study of blood T cells in healthy people across ages. Study as a whole: Capture by template switching was about one barcoded beta molecule per two T cells.

Together with a sample-barcoded 5' primer, a J-beta primer mix was included in a second PCR lasting 7 to 11 cycles. MiXCR, run by TCRdb on the 5' RACE reads, gives a single entry per CDR3 protein. The repertoire holds more than 900,000 distinct CDR3 sequences, with around 29% as singletons. The CDR3 has 15 residues. Germline values: CDR1 ENHRY, CDR2 SYGVKD. These data were also reused for a study on T cells of mothers and their children.

This TCR derives from a woman aged 40-49 years in good health. The chain carries TRBV10-3 and TRBJ2-2, with 9 bases that match TRBD2. The sequenced sample was blood. CDR3 amino acids: CAISVQAGGTGELLF. CDR3 in DNA: TGTGCCATCAGTGTTCAAGCGGGAGGAACCGGGGAGCTGTTGTTT.